These T cell receptor beta chains were read from a single sample in a study of blood T cell repertoires in COVID-19. Clones were sequenced by immunoSEQ multiplex PCR, and TCRdb holds only the in-frame ones, with some missing. Here the sample spans 200,000 or so clones, over 70% being singletons. Sequencing input: peripheral blood. These receptors were taken from a man in his sixties with active or convalescent COVID-19. Both conserved end residues are part of each CDR3. The order of the fields is D gene, J gene, V gene, clone size, CDR3 protein, CDR3 DNA. D genes are given only for firm matches. Where a row states a size, it is once, few, many or the class of an expanded clone; other rows omit it.

>-|TRBJ1-1|TRBV5-1|-
CASKLAFMNTEAFF
TGCGCCAGCAAATTGGCCTTCATGAACACTGAAGCTTTCTTT
>TRBD2|TRBJ2-7|TRBV6-5|-
CASSPLGEGSYEQYF
TGTGCCAGCAGTCCCCTGGGGGAGGGCTCCTACGAGCAGTACTTC
>TRBD1|TRBJ2-1|TRBV6-4|once
CASSRDRSYNEQFF
TGTGCCAGCAGCCGGGACAGGAGCTACAATGAGCAGTTCTTC
>TRBD2|TRBJ2-1|TRBV20-1|-
CSASFGTSGSNEQFF
TGCAGTGCTAGTTTCGGGACTAGCGGGAGTAATGAGCAGTTCTTC
>TRBD1|TRBJ2-1|TRBV18|-
CASSPGTADNEQFF
TGTGCCAGCTCACCCGGGACAGCCGACAATGAGCAGTTCTTC
>-|TRBJ1-2|TRBV19|few
CASSIGQDNGYTF
TGTGCCAGTAGTATAGGTCAAGACAATGGCTACACCTTC
>TRBD1|TRBJ2-1|TRBV19|-
CASSGDSYNEQFF
TGTGCCAGTAGCGGGGACAGCTACAATGAGCAGTTCTTC
>-|TRBJ2-1|TRBV4-3|-
CASSQDVGGYNEQFF
TGCGCCAGCAGCCAAGATGTCGGGGGCTACAATGAGCAGTTCTTC
>TRBD2|TRBJ2-7|TRBV2|-
CASSGQLAEDEQYF
TGTGCCAGCAGTGGTCAACTAGCGGAAGACGAGCAGTACTTC
>-|TRBJ1-1|TRBV11-2|-
CASSLVYREAFF
TGTGCCAGCAGCTTAGTTTACAGAGAAGCTTTCTTT
>-|TRBJ2-5|TRBV18|-
CASSVQGQETQYF
TGTGCCAGCTCAGTACAGGGACAAGAGACCCAGTACTTC
>TRBD1|TRBJ2-1|TRBV28|once
CASSPGDSYNEQFF
TGTGCCAGCAGTCCCGGGGACAGCTACAATGAGCAGTTCTTC
>-|TRBJ2-3|TRBV4-3|-
CASSFSGAPTDTQYF
TGCGCCAGCAGCTTTAGCGGAGCCCCCACAGATACGCAGTATTTT
>-|TRBJ2-1|TRBV24-1|once
CATSDLQGGHNEQFF
TGTGCCACCAGTGATTTGCAGGGCGGACACAATGAGCAGTTCTTC
>TRBD1|TRBJ2-2|TRBV27|-
CASSIGTGVYTGELFF
TGTGCCAGCAGTATTGGGACAGGGGTTTACACCGGGGAGCTGTTTTTT
>-|TRBJ2-5|TRBV19|few
CASTRTRGQTQYF
TGTGCCAGTACTAGGACCCGAGGGCAGACCCAGTACTTC
>TRBD2|TRBJ2-1|TRBV6-2/TRBV6-3|-
CASSLLAEGSYNEQFF
TGTGCCAGCAGTCTACTAGCGGAAGGCTCCTACAATGAGCAGTTCTTC
>-|TRBJ1-2|TRBV2|-
CASSESGGRGDTF
TGTGCCAGCAGTGAATCGGGGGGCCGTGGGGACACCTTC
>TRBD1|TRBJ2-1|TRBV19|few
CASSNRGQGGQFF
TGTGCCAGTAGTAACCGAGGACAGGGGGGGCAGTTCTTC
>-|TRBJ1-2|TRBV5-1|-
CASSLEAGSNYGYTF
TGCGCCAGCAGCTTGGAGGCCGGGTCAAACTATGGCTACACCTTC
>-|TRBJ1-6|TRBV14|-
CASSPRPNSPLHF
TGTGCCAGCAGCCCTCGTCCCAATTCACCCCTCCACTTT
>-|TRBJ2-7|TRBV10-3|-
CAISSTGAGAHEQYF
TGTGCCATCAGTTCCACGGGGGCGGGAGCCCACGAGCAGTACTTC
>-|TRBJ2-7|TRBV11-2|-
CASSLGPGDYEQYF
TGTGCCAGCAGCTTAGGTCCGGGGGACTACGAGCAGTACTTC
>-|TRBJ1-6|TRBV18|-
CASSPLARFNSPLHF
TGTGCCAGCTCACCACTCGCCAGGTTCAATTCACCCCTCCACTTT
>TRBD2|TRBJ2-1|TRBV5-1|-
CASSKGLAGGNEQFF
TGCGCCAGCAGCAAGGGACTAGCGGGAGGCAATGAGCAGTTCTTC
>-|TRBJ2-7|TRBV29-1|-
CSVEESSRESYEQYF
TGCAGCGTTGAAGAGTCGTCCAGGGAATCATACGAGCAGTACTTC
>-|TRBJ1-2|TRBV5-5|-
CASSLAPSSDGYTF
TGTGCCAGCAGCTTGGCCCCATCCTCGGATGGCTACACCTTC